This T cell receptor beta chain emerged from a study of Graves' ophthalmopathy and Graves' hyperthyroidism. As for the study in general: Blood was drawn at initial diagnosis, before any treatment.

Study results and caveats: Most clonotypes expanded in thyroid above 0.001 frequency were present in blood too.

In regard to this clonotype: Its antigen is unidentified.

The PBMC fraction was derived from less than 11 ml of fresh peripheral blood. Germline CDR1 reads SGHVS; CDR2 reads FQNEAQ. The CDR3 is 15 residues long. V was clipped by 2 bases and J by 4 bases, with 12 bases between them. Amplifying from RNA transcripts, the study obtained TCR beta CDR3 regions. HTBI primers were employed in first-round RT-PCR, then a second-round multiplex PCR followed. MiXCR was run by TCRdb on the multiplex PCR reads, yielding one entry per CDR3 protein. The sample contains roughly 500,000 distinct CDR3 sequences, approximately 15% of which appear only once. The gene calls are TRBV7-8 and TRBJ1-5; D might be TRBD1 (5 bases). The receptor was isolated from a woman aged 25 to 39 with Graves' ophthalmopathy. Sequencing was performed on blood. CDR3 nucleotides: TGTGCCAGCAGCTTAAGTGGGGCCTTGAATCAGCCCCAGCATTTT. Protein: CASSLSGALNQPQHF.